This TCR beta chain is from a study of CD8 T cells in ankylosing spondylitis. Study results and caveats: Peripheral blood samples showed relatively rare disease-linked clones, and these clones were CD8+. Reactive arthritis synovial fluid and blood were previously reported to contain some motif variants. A motif in TCR beta, a set of about 8 highly homologous variants, appeared characteristic of ankylosing spondylitis blood.

As concerns this clonotype: As yet, its antigen is unknown.

A single record per CDR3 protein comes from TCRdb applying MiXCR to the 5' RACE reads. The table has more than 600,000 distinct CDR3 sequences, around 19% seen once; the top ten hold around 19%. Input material: blood, either unsorted or a sorted T cell fraction (not recorded which). The receptor was derived from a male donor with ankylosing spondylitis.

In DNA form, the CDR3 reads TGTGCCAGCAGTTACACACGGACAGGGAGCAACACTGAAGCTTTCTTT. Encoded protein: CASSYTRTGSNTEAFF. This sequence joins TRBV6-5 and TRBJ1-1; TRBD1 matches 8 bases. The CDR3 loop spans 16 amino acids. The V gene's germline CDR1 is MNHEY and CDR2 SVGAGI. Trimming at V came to 2 bases and at J to 2 bases, leaving 7 bases not matched to a gene.